A selection of T cell receptor beta chains follows, all from one sample in a study of shared clonotypes between healthy human individuals. The assay was immunoSEQ multiplex PCR, and TCRdb's table has in-frame clones only and misses some. The top ten hold about 0.39% of the sample, which has millions of clones, about 92% seen once. Sequencing was done on a sample of naive CD4+ T cells from PBMCs. These TCRs come from a man aged 18 to 29 in good health. Some clones in this sample may be carry-over from other donors' samples. Each CDR3 is given with its conserved first and last residue. D genes are given only for firm matches. Size values are once, few and many counts, or a class for expanded clones, and some rows have none.

j_gene: TRBJ2-5; d_gene: TRBD1; v_gene: TRBV12-5; abundance: NA; CDR3aa: CASGLLLPGTGETQYF; CDR3nt: TGTGCTAGTGGTTTGCTCTTGCCTGGGACAGGGGAGACCCAGTACTTC
j_gene: TRBJ1-3; d_gene: NA; v_gene: TRBV12-2; abundance: once; CDR3aa: CASRLWDRGGNSGNTIYF; CDR3nt: TGTGCAAGTCGTCTCTGGGACCGCGGAGGGAACTCTGGAAACACCATATATTTT
j_gene: TRBJ2-1; d_gene: TRBD2; v_gene: TRBV28; abundance: NA; CDR3aa: CASSFPVLAGSYNEQFF; CDR3nt: TGTGCCAGCAGTTTCCCCGTACTAGCGGGCTCCTACAATGAGCAGTTCTTC
j_gene: TRBJ2-5; d_gene: TRBD1; v_gene: TRBV7-2; abundance: once; CDR3aa: CASSLEGAGETQYF; CDR3nt: TGTGCCAGCAGCTTAGAGGGGGCGGGTGAGACCCAGTACTTC
j_gene: TRBJ2-7; d_gene: NA; v_gene: TRBV18; abundance: once; CDR3aa: CASSPSQSYEQYF; CDR3nt: TGTGCCAGCTCACCCTCACAGTCCTACGAGCAGTACTTC
j_gene: TRBJ1-2; d_gene: NA; v_gene: TRBV19; abundance: few; CDR3aa: CASSMGTNYGYTF; CDR3nt: TGTGCCAGTAGTATGGGGACCAACTATGGCTACACCTTC
j_gene: TRBJ2-3; d_gene: TRBD2; v_gene: TRBV11-1; abundance: NA; CDR3aa: CASSAGGSGRPTQYF; CDR3nt: TGTGCCAGCAGCGCGGGGGGTAGCGGGAGGCCTACGCAGTATTTT
j_gene: TRBJ2-1; d_gene: TRBD2; v_gene: TRBV4-3; abundance: once; CDR3aa: CASSRGLAGGTTYNEQFF; CDR3nt: TGCGCCAGCAGCCGCGGACTAGCGGGAGGTACCACCTACAATGAGCAGTTCTTC
j_gene: TRBJ2-7; d_gene: NA; v_gene: TRBV30; abundance: NA; CDR3aa: CAWSGSGPEQYF; CDR3nt: TGTGCCTGGAGTGGGTCGGGGCCCGAGCAGTACTTC
j_gene: TRBJ2-1; d_gene: TRBD2; v_gene: TRBV7-3; abundance: NA; CDR3aa: CASSLSGRANGNEQFF; CDR3nt: TGTGCCAGCAGCTTAAGCGGGAGGGCCAATGGCAATGAGCAGTTCTTC
j_gene: TRBJ1-3; d_gene: NA; v_gene: TRBV5-1; abundance: NA; CDR3aa: CASSPTDSNSGNTIYF; CDR3nt: TGCGCCAGCAGCCCGACAGACTCGAACTCTGGAAACACCATATATTTT
j_gene: TRBJ2-5; d_gene: NA; v_gene: TRBV6-5; abundance: NA; CDR3aa: CASSGLKTQYF; CDR3nt: TGTGCCAGCAGTGGCTTAAAGACCCAGTACTTC
j_gene: TRBJ2-2; d_gene: NA; v_gene: TRBV7-9; abundance: NA; CDR3aa: CASGGSGAIVGELFF; CDR3nt: TGTGCCAGCGGAGGATCGGGGGCTATAGTCGGGGAGCTGTTTTTT
j_gene: TRBJ1-1; d_gene: NA; v_gene: TRBV28; abundance: NA; CDR3aa: CASSLFNGAPEAFF; CDR3nt: TGTGCCAGCAGTTTATTTAACGGGGCACCTGAAGCTTTCTTT
j_gene: TRBJ2-5; d_gene: TRBD2; v_gene: TRBV7-6; abundance: few; CDR3aa: CASSPSGSSGETQYF; CDR3nt: TGTGCCAGCAGCCCTAGCGGGAGCTCGGGGGAGACCCAGTACTTC
j_gene: TRBJ2-1; d_gene: NA; v_gene: TRBV7-3; abundance: NA; CDR3aa: CASSFGWGAPQFF; CDR3nt: TGTGCCAGCAGCTTTGGTTGGGGAGCCCCCCAGTTCTTC
j_gene: TRBJ1-1; d_gene: NA; v_gene: TRBV15; abundance: NA; CDR3aa: CATSREGVFGTEAFF; CDR3nt: TGTGCCACCAGCAGAGAGGGCGTGTTTGGCACTGAAGCTTTCTTT
j_gene: TRBJ1-4; d_gene: TRBD1; v_gene: TRBV28; abundance: NA; CDR3aa: CASREGAPNEKLFF; CDR3nt: TGTGCCAGCAGGGAGGGGGCGCCTAATGAAAAACTGTTTTTT
j_gene: TRBJ2-7; d_gene: TRBD1; v_gene: TRBV11-2; abundance: NA; CDR3aa: CASSFLGTDEQYF; CDR3nt: TGTGCCAGCAGCTTCCTCGGGACAGACGAGCAGTACTTC
j_gene: TRBJ2-2; d_gene: NA; v_gene: TRBV4-3; abundance: NA; CDR3aa: CASSQGGPVAGTGELFF; CDR3nt: TGCGCCAGCAGCCAAGGGGGTCCCGTCGCGGGCACCGGGGAGCTGTTTTTT
j_gene: TRBJ2-3; d_gene: TRBD1; v_gene: TRBV19; abundance: once; CDR3aa: CASSIGTGLTDTQYF; CDR3nt: TGTGCCAGTAGTATCGGGACAGGCCTCACAGATACGCAGTATTTT
j_gene: TRBJ2-5; d_gene: TRBD1; v_gene: TRBV7-2; abundance: NA; CDR3aa: CASSSTGGRETQYF; CDR3nt: TGTGCCAGCAGCTCGACAGGGGGCAGAGAGACCCAGTACTTC
j_gene: TRBJ1-4; d_gene: TRBD1; v_gene: TRBV28; abundance: NA; CDR3aa: CASSTLQGAGEKLFF; CDR3nt: TGTGCCAGCAGTACACTTCAGGGGGCAGGTGAAAAACTGTTTTTT
j_gene: TRBJ2-2; d_gene: NA; v_gene: TRBV5-1; abundance: NA; CDR3aa: CASGPSTGNTGELFF; CDR3nt: TGCGCCAGCGGCCCCTCGACAGGGAACACCGGGGAGCTGTTTTTT
j_gene: TRBJ2-1; d_gene: TRBD2; v_gene: TRBV5-4; abundance: NA; CDR3aa: CASSRVAGGPPDEQFF; CDR3nt: TGTGCCAGCAGCCGAGTAGCGGGAGGGCCTCCGGATGAGCAGTTCTTC
j_gene: TRBJ2-3; d_gene: NA; v_gene: TRBV4-3; abundance: NA; CDR3aa: CASGTDYSTDTQYF; CDR3nt: TGCGCCAGCGGCACGGACTATAGCACAGATACGCAGTATTTT
j_gene: TRBJ2-1; d_gene: NA; v_gene: TRBV5-1; abundance: NA; CDR3aa: CASSLGEGGNEQFF; CDR3nt: TGCGCCAGCAGCTTGGGCGAGGGTGGCAATGAGCAGTTCTTC
j_gene: TRBJ2-2; d_gene: NA; v_gene: TRBV28; abundance: NA; CDR3aa: CASSISTGELFF; CDR3nt: TGTGCCAGCAGTATAAGCACCGGGGAGCTGTTTTTT
j_gene: TRBJ2-1; d_gene: TRBD2; v_gene: TRBV10-3; abundance: once; CDR3aa: CAISEGGSNNEQFF; CDR3nt: TGTGCCATCAGTGAGGGCGGGAGCAACAATGAGCAGTTCTTC
j_gene: TRBJ2-1; d_gene: NA; v_gene: TRBV5-6; abundance: NA; CDR3aa: CASSLLTGRQFF; CDR3nt: TGTGCCAGCAGCTTGTTAACCGGGCGGCAGTTCTTC
j_gene: TRBJ2-5; d_gene: TRBD2; v_gene: TRBV29-1; abundance: NA; CDR3aa: CSLGGGERETQYF; CDR3nt: TGCAGTCTGGGGGGAGGGGAACGAGAGACCCAGTACTTC
j_gene: TRBJ2-1; d_gene: TRBD1; v_gene: TRBV7-2; abundance: NA; CDR3aa: CASSFRTGFSYNEQFF; CDR3nt: TGTGCCAGCAGCTTCCGGACAGGGTTCTCCTACAATGAGCAGTTCTTC
j_gene: TRBJ1-1; d_gene: TRBD1; v_gene: TRBV28; abundance: NA; CDR3aa: CASSSPGQGNTEAFF; CDR3nt: TGTGCCAGCAGTTCGCCGGGACAGGGGAACACTGAAGCTTTCTTT
j_gene: TRBJ2-7; d_gene: NA; v_gene: TRBV7-2; abundance: NA; CDR3aa: CASSLAGRDYEQYF; CDR3nt: TGTGCCAGCAGCTTAGCGGGCAGGGACTACGAGCAGTACTTC
j_gene: TRBJ2-7; d_gene: NA; v_gene: TRBV9; abundance: NA; CDR3aa: CASSNGGGGKNEQYF; CDR3nt: TGTGCCAGCAGCAACGGCGGGGGCGGAAAGAACGAGCAGTACTTC
j_gene: TRBJ1-1; d_gene: NA; v_gene: TRBV11-3; abundance: NA; CDR3aa: CASSLGGRDTEAFF; CDR3nt: TGTGCCAGCAGCTTAGGTGGCAGGGACACTGAAGCTTTCTTT
j_gene: TRBJ1-2; d_gene: NA; v_gene: TRBV7-2; abundance: NA; CDR3aa: CASSLVGGAGYTF; CDR3nt: TGTGCCAGCAGCTTAGTCGGGGGAGCTGGCTACACCTTC
j_gene: TRBJ2-7; d_gene: NA; v_gene: TRBV28; abundance: NA; CDR3aa: CASSSAGRINYEQYF; CDR3nt: TGTGCCAGCAGTTCCGCGGGGCGTATCAACTACGAGCAGTACTTC
j_gene: TRBJ2-1; d_gene: NA; v_gene: TRBV15; abundance: NA; CDR3aa: CATSRRRTLAYNEQFF; CDR3nt: TGTGCCACCAGCAGGAGACGGACTCTCGCCTACAATGAGCAGTTCTTC
j_gene: TRBJ2-7; d_gene: TRBD1; v_gene: TRBV7-9; abundance: NA; CDR3aa: CASSLLQGSYEQYF; CDR3nt: TGTGCCAGCAGCTTACTACAGGGGTCCTACGAGCAGTACTTC
j_gene: TRBJ2-2; d_gene: NA; v_gene: TRBV5-1; abundance: NA; CDR3aa: CASSLTGPTGELFF; CDR3nt: TGCGCCAGCAGCTTGACGGGGCCCACCGGGGAGCTGTTTTTT
j_gene: TRBJ2-2; d_gene: NA; v_gene: TRBV7-9; abundance: once; CDR3aa: CASSRGANTGELFF; CDR3nt: TGTGCCAGCAGCAGGGGCGCGAACACCGGGGAGCTGTTTTTT
j_gene: TRBJ2-7; d_gene: TRBD2; v_gene: TRBV5-4; abundance: NA; CDR3aa: CASSSPGLASEQYF; CDR3nt: TGTGCCAGCAGTTCACCGGGACTAGCGTCCGAGCAGTACTTC
j_gene: TRBJ2-3; d_gene: NA; v_gene: TRBV27; abundance: NA; CDR3aa: CASSLSKVWDTQYF; CDR3nt: TGTGCCAGCAGTTTATCGAAGGTGTGGGATACGCAGTATTTT
j_gene: TRBJ2-5; d_gene: NA; v_gene: TRBV6-6; abundance: NA; CDR3aa: CASSYASEVRYF; CDR3nt: TGTGCCAGCAGTTACGCGTCCGAAGTTAGGTACTTC
j_gene: TRBJ2-1; d_gene: NA; v_gene: TRBV9; abundance: NA; CDR3aa: CASSVVGGGSSYNEQFF; CDR3nt: TGTGCCAGCAGCGTAGTCGGTGGGGGAAGCTCCTACAATGAGCAGTTCTTC
j_gene: TRBJ1-1; d_gene: TRBD1; v_gene: TRBV28; abundance: NA; CDR3aa: CASSPTGLEAFF; CDR3nt: TGTGCCAGCAGCCCGACAGGGCTTGAAGCTTTCTTT
j_gene: TRBJ2-7; d_gene: NA; v_gene: TRBV28; abundance: NA; CDR3aa: CASSFAGVGIYEQYF; CDR3nt: TGTGCCAGCAGTTTCGCAGGAGTCGGAATTTACGAGCAGTACTTC